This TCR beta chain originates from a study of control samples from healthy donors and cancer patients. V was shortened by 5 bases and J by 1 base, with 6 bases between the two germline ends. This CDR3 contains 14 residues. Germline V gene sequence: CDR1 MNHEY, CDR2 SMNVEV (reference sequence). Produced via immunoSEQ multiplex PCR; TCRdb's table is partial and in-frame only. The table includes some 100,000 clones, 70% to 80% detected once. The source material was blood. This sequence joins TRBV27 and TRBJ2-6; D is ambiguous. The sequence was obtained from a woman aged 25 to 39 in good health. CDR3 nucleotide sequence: TGTGCCAGCAGTCCCTCGTCTGGGGCCAACGTCCTGACTTTC. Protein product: CASSPSSGANVLTF.